The 21 T cell receptor beta chains below were found in one sample sequenced in a study of identical twins. TCRdb re-derived calls from the 5' RACE reads in MiXCR, one entry per CDR3 protein. In the table there are 210,000 or so distinct CDR3 sequences, roughly 15% of which are singletons. This sample also belongs to another study, concerning T cells expressing NK-cell markers.

Input material: CD8+ T cells sorted from blood. The receptors originated from a woman aged 18-29 years in good health.

This clonotype was picked up a small number of times. The chain recombines TRBV15 with TRBJ2-7, with D unresolved. The germline gives CDR1 LNHNV, CDR2 YYDKDF (reference sequence). CDR3 length: 14 residues. Trimming removed 3 bases from V and 2 bases from J, with 11 bases in between. CDR3 residues: CATSSVRIPYEQYF. The CDR3 DNA reads as TGTGCCACCAGCAGTGTCCGGATACCCTACGAGCAGTACTTC.

This clonotype was found a few times. In DNA, the CDR3 is TGTGCCAGCGAGGGCGGACTAGCGGGAGACCGCTACTCCTACGAGCAGTACTTC. As protein: CASEGGLAGDRYSYEQYF. The V call is TRBV28, the J call TRBJ2-7, with 13 bases aligning to TRBD2. V shed 8 bases, J shed 0 bases, and the junction held 13 bases outside the gene matches. The CDR3 has 18 residues. Germline CDR1 reads MDHEN; CDR2 reads SYDVKM.

In this sample, this clonotype turned up a few times. Germline is not matched at one junction end, which may reflect a read error. The chain is built from TRBV15 and TRBJ1-1; D remains unclear. The CDR3 is 14 amino acids. Germline values: CDR1 LNHNV, CDR2 YYDKDF (reference sequence). CDR3 sequence reads: CATGRPSGNTEAFF. The CDR3 nucleotides are TGTGCCACCGGCAGACCTTCCGGGAACACTGAAGCTTTCTTT.

This clonotype was picked up a small number of times. V gene TRBV11-2 combines with J gene TRBJ2-1, with D possibly being TRBD1 (6 bases). Trimming took 4 bases from V and 2 from J, leaving 27 bases between them. This CDR3 has 20 residues. Germline V CDR1 and CDR2: SGHAT, FQNNGV. CDR3: CASSSGLGARPWVPYNEQFF. In DNA, the CDR3 is TGTGCCAGCAGCTCCGGCTTGGGGGCCCGACCATGGGTCCCCTACAATGAGCAGTTCTTC.

V and J are TRBV12-3 or TRBV12-4 and TRBJ1-2; D unresolved. The CDR3 spans 13 residues. V was shortened by 8 bases and J by 3 bases, with 13 bases between the two germline ends. DNA for the CDR3: TGTGCCAGCCGGGAGAGGCTCTACTATGGCTACACCTTC. Protein sequence: CASRERLYYGYTF.

This clonotype turned up a few times. The V call is TRBV12-5, the J call TRBJ2-3; TRBD2 is a possible D gene (5 bases). Per germline, CDR1 LGHNT and CDR2 FRNRAP. With 0 bases removed from V and 2 bases from J, the gap between germline ends came to 21 bases. The CDR3 has 19 amino acids. DNA of the CDR3: TGTGCTAGTGGTTTGGTAAAAACAACTAGGCAGGCTAACACAGATACGCAGTATTTT. Its translation is CASGLVKTTRQANTDTQYF.

This clonotype was seen a handful of times. Mismatch with germline at one junction end may stem from a read error. The J gene is TRBJ1-1, the V gene TRBV7-9; no reliable D call. The CDR3 has 11 amino acids. Germline V gene data show CDR1 as SEHNR and CDR2 as FQNEAQ (reference sequence). This chain's CDR3 is CASSLATRIVF. As DNA, the CDR3 is TGTGCCAGCAGCTTAGCAACCCGGATCGTCTTT.

This clonotype has at least ten counts. The J gene is TRBJ2-2, the V gene TRBV5-1, with 13 positions matching TRBD2. This CDR3 region has 17 residues. CDR1 SGHRS and CDR2 YFSETQ come from the germline V gene. The trim removed 4 bases at V and 7 bases at J, leaving 10 bases unmatched. The CDR3: CASSPLGLAGAVGELFF. CDR3 coding DNA: TGCGCCAGCAGCCCACTAGGACTAGCGGGAGCGGTCGGGGAGCTGTTTTTT.

The table lists this clonotype with a few counts. This rearrangement joins TRBV10-2 to TRBJ2-2; D is possibly TRBD1 (7 bases). V was shortened by 8 bases and J by 5 bases, with 15 bases between the two germline ends. The CDR3 consists of 14 residues. In germline, CDR1 is WSHSY, CDR2 SAAADI. The CDR3 is CASLEAGGTGELFF. CDR3 sequence (DNA): TGCGCCAGCCTCGAGGCAGGGGGGACCGGGGAGCTGTTTTTT.

This clonotype was recorded at least ten times. This chain uses TRBV7-9 with TRBJ2-2; no firm D call. Trimming took off 6 bases at V and 6 bases at J, with 8 bases between the two ends. Germline lookup yields CDR1 SEHNR and CDR2 FQNEAQ (reference sequence). The CDR3 runs 12 residues. Here the CDR3 reads CASRPQAGELFF. CDR3 nucleotides: TGTGCCAGCAGACCCCAGGCCGGGGAGCTGTTTTTT.

At least ten counts were recorded for this clonotype. The V call is TRBV10-3, the J call TRBJ2-1; possible D gene TRBD2, 5 bases. There are 13 residues in the CDR3. CDR1 and CDR2 from the germline V gene are ENHRY and SYGVKD. Trimming took off 3 bases at V and 15 bases at J, with 18 bases between the two ends. CDR3 loop: CAISDESTGRGFF. CDR3 in DNA: TGTGCCATCAGTGATGAGTCCACGGGGAGAGGGTTCTTC.

V usage is TRBV4-3 and J usage is TRBJ2-7, with D unresolved. This CDR3 is built from 16 residues. V was cut by 0 bases and J by 0 bases, with 12 bases left in between. Per the germline V gene, CDR1 is LGHNA and CDR2 is YSLEER. The CDR3 loop is CASSQEPNSPSYEQYF. The CDR3 region has the DNA TGCGCCAGCAGCCAAGAACCCAACTCTCCCTCCTACGAGCAGTACTTC.

This clonotype was counted only a few times. V is TRBV24-1 and J is TRBJ2-3; D is ambiguous. Germline CDR1 is KGHDR and CDR2 is SFDVKD. The CDR3 covers 12 residues. The germline V and J ends were trimmed by 2 bases and 2 bases, with 1 base remaining between them. The CDR3 nucleotides read TGTGCCACCAGTGATTACACAGATACGCAGTATTTT. Its protein product is CATSDYTDTQYF.

J is TRBJ2-7 and V is TRBV4-1, with a tentative D call TRBD1 (6 bases). Germline values: CDR1 MGHRA, CDR2 YSYEKL. CDR3 length equals 15 residues. V lost 4 bases to trimming and J lost 0 bases, with 13 bases between them. CDR3 sequence: CASSPGAPFSYEQYF. The CDR3, as DNA: TGCGCCAGCAGCCCAGGGGCCCCCTTCTCCTACGAGCAGTACTTC.

This chain links TRBV7-9 with TRBJ2-7; 9 bases agree with TRBD2. This CDR3 region has 13 residues. V dropped 11 bases and J dropped 3; count of bases not matched to a gene: 8. Germline V gives CDR1 SEHNR, CDR2 FQNEAQ (reference sequence). CDR3 DNA: TGTGCCGTTACCTTTAGCGGGGGCTACGAGCAGTACTTC. Protein: CAVTFSGGYEQYF.

This chain uses TRBV7-2 with TRBJ2-7; 10 positions match TRBD2. Germline V gene data show CDR1 as SGHTA and CDR2 as FQGNSA. The CDR3 length is 16 residues. V dropped 3 bases and J dropped 0; count of bases not matched to a gene: 5. In nucleotides, the CDR3 is TGTGCCAGCAGCTTTTTCGGGACTAGCGCCTCCTACGAGCAGTACTTC. Translating gives CASSFFGTSASYEQYF.

This clonotype was seen a handful of times. CDR3 amino acids: CASSGSSIQETQYF. CDR3 nucleotides: TGTGCCAGCAGCGGGTCTAGTATCCAAGAGACCCAGTACTTC. The rearrangement joins TRBV9 to TRBJ2-5; D uncertain. The germline V and J ends were trimmed by 3 bases and 1 base, with 10 bases remaining between them. The CDR3 loop spans 14 amino acids. Per the germline V gene, CDR1 is SGDLS and CDR2 is YYNGEE.

The chain joins TRBV19 to TRBJ1-6; the D gene is possibly TRBD1 (5 bases). Looked up from germline, CDR1 is LNHDA and CDR2 is SQIVND (reference sequence). There are 16 residues in the CDR3. Trimming removed 4 bases from V and 0 bases from J, with 10 bases in between. Here the CDR3 DNA reads TGTGCCAGTAGTACCGGGACGAGCTCCTATAATTCACCCCTCCACTTT. Amino acids: CASSTGTSSYNSPLHF.

The CDR3 DNA reads TGTGCCAGCAGCCAAGAAATAGCCTTCGGCGAGCAGTACTTC. Protein product: CASSQEIAFGEQYF. This chain joins TRBV3-1 and TRBJ2-7; D gene unclear. Germline CDR1 LGHDT, CDR2 YNNKEL (reference sequence). The CDR3 length is 14 residues. V was clipped by 0 bases and J by 6 bases, with 12 bases between them.

This clonotype was seen a handful of times. The genes are TRBV12-3 or TRBV12-4 and TRBJ2-1; a weak D match, TRBD2 (6 bases). This CDR3 contains 15 residues. The V gene lost 6 bases and the J gene lost 7 bases, with 19 bases spanning the gap. The CDR3 region has the DNA TGTGCCAGCAGCCGGGACCCGGGGGTATGGAATGAGCAGTTCTTC. It codes for CASSRDPGVWNEQFF.

This chain links TRBV29-1 with TRBJ2-3, with D possibly being TRBD2 (6 bases). Trimming removed 3 bases at V and 2 bases at J, with 12 bases between. Germline CDR1 is SQVTM and CDR2 is ANQGSEA. The CDR3 has 14 amino acids. The CDR3 region has the DNA TGCAGCGTTGAGGCGGGGTCGAACACAGATACGCAGTATTTT. The encoded protein is CSVEAGSNTDTQYF.